The present T cell receptor beta chain was sequenced within a study of cytomegalovirus exposure and HLA in healthy donors. Germline V gene lookup returns CDR1 SGHNT and CDR2 YYREEE (reference sequence). The CDR3 runs to 15 residues. The trim removed 1 base at V and 9 bases at J, leaving 8 bases unmatched. On this clone itself: The target antigen is unknown.

The PCR made use of 60 Vbeta and 13 Jbeta primers. Using immunoSEQ multiplex PCR, the repertoire was profiled, and TCRdb retains in-frame clones only, with some absent. This repertoire shows around 150,000 clones, 61% found once; its top ten account for roughly 1.8%. Overall study results and limits: The analysis excluded some indistinguishable V segments, including TRBV6-2 and TRBV6-3. Later on, an analysis found that several of the most significant clusters appeared to be linked to common viral pathogens, which included parvovirus B19. Earlier analysis looked at TCR beta V segments, and most were productive about 87% or about 30% of the time. The study reported that TCR beta sequences accurately predicted HLA-A and HLA-B alleles in most subjects.

J is TRBJ2-1 and V is TRBV5-4; 9 bases map to TRBD1. The sequencing input was PBMCs. The TCR was taken from a male donor in good health and CMV-seronegative. This chain's CDR3 is CASSLTTGGYGEQFF. The CDR3 coding sequence is TGTGCCAGCAGCTTGACCACAGGGGGCTACGGTGAGCAGTTCTTC.